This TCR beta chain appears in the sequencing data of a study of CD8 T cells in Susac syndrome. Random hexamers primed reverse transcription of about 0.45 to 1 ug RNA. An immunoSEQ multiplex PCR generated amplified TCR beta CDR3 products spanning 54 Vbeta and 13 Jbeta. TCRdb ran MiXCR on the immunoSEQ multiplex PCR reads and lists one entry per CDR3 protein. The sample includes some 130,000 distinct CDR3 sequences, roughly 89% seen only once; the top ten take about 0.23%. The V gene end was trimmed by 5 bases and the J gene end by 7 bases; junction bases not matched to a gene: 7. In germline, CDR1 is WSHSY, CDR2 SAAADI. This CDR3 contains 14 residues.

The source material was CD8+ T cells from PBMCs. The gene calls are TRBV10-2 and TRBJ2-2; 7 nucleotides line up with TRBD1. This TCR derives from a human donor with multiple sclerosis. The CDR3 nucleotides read TGCGCCAGCAGTCTGACAGGGCAGGACGGGGAGCTGTTTTTT. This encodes CASSLTGQDGELFF.